This entry lists 19 T cell receptor beta chains sequenced from one sample in a study of human T cells and chemical hapten exposure listed by TCRdb under 2021. The library was generated by RACE. Sequenced on a NextSeq 500. The raw public data were reprocessed by TCRdb itself: fastp quality trimming at Q25, MiXCR clonotype calling, in-frame beta chains only. A single entry per CDR3 protein holds the most common genes and DNA from its merged rows. The sample has roughly 43,000 distinct CDR3 sequences on record, 8.5% to 10% of them singletons. The ten biggest clones cover 14% to 15% of the sample. According to the study, the label for this sample's time point signals: patch test 2, 6 weeks after DPC sensitization. The label giving this sample's treatment or condition can be read as: therapeutic diphenylcyclopropenone sensitization with weekly scalp DPC. Total RNA was isolated from unfractionated whole blood collected in Tempus Blood RNA tubes.

Sample: whole blood, taken in connection with sensitization to the hapten diphenylcyclopropenone (DPC). The receptors were sampled from a woman in her thirties with alopecia areata. Some clones in this sample may be carry-over from other donors' samples.

The chain has TRBV10-3 and TRBJ2-7, with no clear D. CDR3 length: 12 residues. Trimming cost V 0 bases and J 4 bases, with 4 bases left between them. Germline CDR1 is ENHRY and CDR2 is SYGVKD. The CDR3 here is CAISESGYEQYF. The CDR3, as DNA: TGTGCCATCAGTGAGTCGGGGTACGAGCAGTACTTC.

V usage is TRBV28 and J usage is TRBJ1-2, with 8 bases aligning to TRBD1. Germline CDR1 and CDR2: MDHEN and SYDVKM. This CDR3 region has 15 residues. With V trimmed by 5 bases and J by 2 bases, 7 bases remained unmatched. The CDR3 DNA is TGTGCCAGCAGTCCTCACGGGACAGGCAACTATGGCTACACCTTC. It encodes CASSPHGTGNYGYTF.

This sequence joins TRBV10-2 and TRBJ2-2; D not certain. This CDR3 comprises 12 residues. In germline, CDR1 is WSHSY, CDR2 SAAADI. V was trimmed by 8 bases and J by 5 bases, leaving 9 bases between them. This CDR3 reads CASAKGTGELFF. Written as DNA, the CDR3 is TGCGCCAGCGCGAAAGGGACCGGGGAGCTGTTTTTT.

The CDR3 nucleotides are TGTGCCAGCAGCCAAGATACGGGTACTACGTCGCAGTACTTC. Translating gives CASSQDTGTTSQYF. V and J are TRBV3-1 and TRBJ2-7; D is unclear. The V and J ends lost 0 bases and 9 bases respectively, with 15 bases between them. The CDR3 sequence is 14 residues long. CDR1 is LGHDT, CDR2 YNNKEL, per germline (reference sequence).

This clonotype turned up a few times. This chain connects TRBV20-1 to TRBJ2-5; no reliable D call. The V end lost 8 bases, the J end lost 4 bases, and 11 bases lay between the germline ends. This CDR3 comprises 11 residues. The germline CDR1 and CDR2 sequences are DFQATT and SNEGSKA (reference sequence). CDR3 residues: CSSGPPETQYF. CDR3 DNA: TGCAGTTCGGGCCCCCCAGAGACCCAGTACTTC.

Only a few counts were recorded for this clonotype. The gene calls are TRBV4-3 and TRBJ1-1; weak D call: TRBD1 (5 bases). Germline values: CDR1 LGHNA, CDR2 YSLEER. The CDR3 totals 15 residues. Deletions cut 4 bases from V and 5 bases from J, with 17 bases between. The CDR3 nucleotides read TGCGCCAGCAGCCGAGGCCAAGGGGTGTCGACTGAAGCTTTCTTT. Translation: CASSRGQGVSTEAFF.

The chain links TRBV28 to TRBJ2-5; the D gene is possibly TRBD1 (6 bases). Germline values: CDR1 MDHEN, CDR2 SYDVKM. There are 16 residues in the CDR3. Trimming took off 4 bases at V and 9 bases at J, with 24 bases between the two ends. CDR3 protein: CASSSSRLTGSGAQYF. The CDR3 DNA sequence: TGTGCCAGCAGTTCTAGTCGTCTGACAGGTTCTGGGGCCCAGTACTTC.

This sequence joins TRBV4-2 and TRBJ1-3, with unresolved D. The CDR3 spans 14 residues. Germline values: CDR1 LGHNA, CDR2 YNFKEQ. V gave up 1 base and J gave up 2 bases, with 6 bases separating them. CDR3 residues: CASSQVGAGNTIYF. CDR3 DNA: TGTGCCAGCAGCCAAGTCGGCGCTGGAAACACCATATATTTT.

This clonotype was seen a few times. This chain connects TRBV9 to TRBJ2-1, with D possibly matching TRBD2 (6 bases). Deletions cut 3 bases from V and 9 bases from J, with 7 bases between. This CDR3 comprises 11 residues. Germline V lookup: CDR1 SGDLS, CDR2 YYNGEE. This CDR3 is CASSGSGEQFF. DNA for the CDR3: TGTGCCAGCAGCGGTAGCGGTGAGCAGTTCTTC.

This clonotype was observed at least ten times. This chain uses TRBV6-1 with TRBJ1-1; TRBD1 might be the D (6 bases). This CDR3 has 13 amino acids. The V gene lost 5 bases and the J gene lost 3 bases, with 10 bases spanning the gap. Germline V gives CDR1 MNHNS, CDR2 SASEGT. The CDR3 is CASSTGRHTEAFF. The DNA of the CDR3 is TGTGCCAGCAGTACAGGGAGGCACACTGAAGCTTTCTTT.

The chain is built from TRBV2 and TRBJ2-3; the D gene is possibly TRBD2 (6 bases). Germline V lookup: CDR1 SNHLY, CDR2 FYNNEI. The V and J ends lost 5 bases and 0 bases respectively, with 15 bases between them. The CDR3 sequence is 16 residues long. The chain's CDR3 is CASSPGAPMSTDTQYF. CDR3 nucleotides: TGTGCCAGCAGTCCGGGAGCCCCCATGAGCACAGATACGCAGTATTTT.

This clonotype occurred a few times. The chain has TRBV27 and TRBJ2-5; TRBD1 aligns across 7 bases. Germline assignment: CDR1 MNHEY and CDR2 SMNVEV (reference sequence). Unmatched junction bases numbered 5, after V lost 3 bases and J lost 1 base. The CDR3 is made up of 15 amino acids. The CDR3 sequence is CASSFRQGFQETQYF. DNA for the CDR3: TGTGCCAGCAGTTTCAGACAGGGTTTCCAAGAGACCCAGTACTTC.

This clonotype was recorded many times. The chain uses TRBV15 and TRBJ2-3, with 7 bases identical to TRBD2. The germline gives CDR1 LNHNV, CDR2 YYDKDF (reference sequence). The CDR3 loop spans 15 amino acids. Trimming took 5 bases from V and 2 from J; bases not matched to a gene: 7. DNA for the CDR3: TGTGCCACCAGCGGCCCAGCGGGGCCCACAGATACGCAGTATTTT. This encodes CATSGPAGPTDTQYF.

The V gene is TRBV29-1, the J gene TRBJ1-1; the D is unclear. The CDR3 covers 11 residues. V was trimmed by 8 bases and J by 4 bases, leaving 11 bases between them. Germline loops: CDR1 SQVTM, CDR2 ANQGSEA. CDR3 residues: CSSVWGTEAFF. The CDR3, as DNA: TGCAGCTCAGTGTGGGGCACTGAAGCTTTCTTT.

The chain employs TRBV5-1 and TRBJ2-1, with 7 bases lining up with TRBD2. The CDR3 loop spans 15 amino acids. The germline V gene has CDR1 SGHRS and CDR2 YFSETQ. With V trimmed by 2 bases and J by 7 bases, 9 bases remained unmatched. The CDR3 nucleotides are TGCGCCAGCAGCTTTATGACGGGGGGAGGAAATGAGCAGTTCTTC. It codes for CASSFMTGGGNEQFF.

This clonotype was found a few times. This chain links TRBV6-2 or TRBV6-3 with TRBJ2-2; 11 bases match TRBD1. Looked up from germline, CDR1 is MNHEY and CDR2 is SVGEGT. This CDR3 has 15 residues. Unmatched junction bases numbered 7, after V lost 7 bases and J lost 6 bases. In DNA, the CDR3 is TGTGCCAGCATCACCCGGGACAGGGGGTCCGGGGAGCTGTTTTTT. Amino acid sequence: CASITRDRGSGELFF.

This clonotype has more than one count but fewer than ten. The genes are TRBV21-1 and TRBJ2-7. TRBV21-1 is annotated as a pseudogene. The CDR3 loop spans 15 amino acids. CDR3: CASSKDSSSTYEQYF. The DNA for the CDR3 is TGTGCCAGCAGCAAAGATAGCTCCTCGACCTACGAGCAGTACTTC.

This clonotype was counted at least ten times. The V gene is TRBV20-1, the J gene TRBJ2-3, with unresolved D. The germline CDR1 and CDR2 sequences are DFQATT and SNEGSKA (reference sequence). Deletions cut 5 bases from V and 7 bases from J, with 13 bases between. This CDR3 has 12 amino acids. In nucleotides, the CDR3 is TGCAGTGCTCACCGCCCACTGAATACGCAGTATTTT. Amino acid sequence: CSAHRPLNTQYF.

The chain joins TRBV7-9 to TRBJ1-6, with D possibly matching TRBD1 (6 bases). Germline values: CDR1 SEHNR, CDR2 FQNEAQ (reference sequence). The germline V and J ends were trimmed by 7 bases and 10 bases, with 17 bases remaining between them. This CDR3 is 14 amino acids long. The CDR3, as DNA: TGTGCCAGCACCAAAGCGACAGGAAACTCACCCCTCCACTTT. Its translation is CASTKATGNSPLHF.